The following is a T cell receptor beta chain sequence with its context. The entry originates in a study of blood T cell repertoires in COVID-19. Original data processing: Reference gene primer amplification in the assay estimated nucleated cell counts. The repertoire was sequenced with immunoSEQ multiplex PCR; TCRdb's copy has only in-frame clones and lacks some. That table furnishes V, J and clone size, whereas the DNA furnished D and trimming. The sample carries about 130,000 clones, roughly 79% recorded once. Unmatched junction bases numbered 4, after V lost 2 bases and J lost 4 bases. The CDR3 totals 15 residues. The germline CDR1 and CDR2 sequences are MNHEY and SMNVEV (reference sequence).

The TCR sequence derives from a human donor in a cohort sampled during active COVID-19. Input material: peripheral blood. The gene calls are TRBV27 and TRBJ1-5; 8 bases agree with TRBD1. The DNA of the CDR3 is TGTGCCAGCAGTTTAAACAGGGGGATAAATCAGCCCCAGCATTTT. Protein: CASSLNRGINQPQHF.